The present entry profiles one T cell receptor (beta chain) with its context. Its antigen remains unknown. The entry originates in a study of T cell repertoires in cytomegalovirus infection. TCRdb reprocessed the reads via MiXCR and lists one record per CDR3 protein. Of some 500,000 distinct CDR3 sequences in the sample, around 30% are singletons; the top ten hold roughly 16%. The sequence came from a human donor in good health (CMV status not recorded). Some clones in this sample may be carry-over from other donors' samples. Sequences were derived from cultured PBMCs, sampled from culture after CMV antigen stimulation.

CDR3 DNA sequence: TGCGCCAGCAGCTCCGGGACTAGAGGAGAGACCCAGTACTTC. Translating it yields CASSSGTRGETQYF. V is TRBV23-1 and J is TRBJ2-5; the match to TRBD2 covers 8 bases. TRBV23-1 is an ORF, and what it does is uncertain. The V segment lost 6 bases and the J segment 4 bases; nucleotides outside the gene matches: 7. The CDR3 contains 14 residues.